This TCR beta chain was sequenced for a study of CD8+ T cells in alopecia areata. Background on the study: Tofacitinib ran for 6 to 18 months before 6 months off drug. Overall study results and limits: Clarity of TCR sharing across patients fell short of that in mice, possibly HLA-related. Scalp sequencing also captures normal skin's resident alphabeta T cells.

The CDR3 contains 14 residues. The germline gives CDR1 SEHNR, CDR2 FQNEAQ (reference sequence). Peripheral blood and lesional scalp punch biopsies were taken from alopecia areata patients. Extracted from the samples, RNA was reverse transcribed into cDNA to serve as the sequencing template. Generated by immunoSEQ multiplex PCR, the TCRdb table keeps only in-frame clones and is missing some. There are about 160,000 clones in the sample; 47% occur only once, and about 6.4% lies in the top ten. As concerns this clone: As yet, its antigen is unknown.

The sequence came from a human donor with alopecia areata. The sequenced material came from CD4+ T cells sorted from blood. The chain couples TRBV7-9 to TRBJ2-5; D call uncertain. TRBJ2-7 matches the DNA end more closely, so the J call is doubtful. The chain's CDR3 is CASSLDRNSYEQYF. The DNA of the CDR3 is TGTGCCAGCAGCTTAGACCGTAACTCCTACGAGCAGTACTTC.